This entry lists 10 T cell receptor beta chains sequenced from one sample in a study of beta chain features in type 1 diabetes. Overall study findings and caveats: Moderately but significantly shorter TCRB CDR3s were found in Type 1 diabetes patients in all four CD4+ subsets.

These receptors have no known antigen. Expressed TCRB transcripts were sequenced because the isolated RNA had all been reverse transcribed beforehand. The protocol was immunoSEQ multiplex PCR, while the TCRdb copy is restricted to in-frame clones and leaves out a portion. The table has about 280,000 clones, over 12% seen once. Sequencing used naive CD4+ T cells from blood. The receptors stem from a man younger than 35 with type 1 diabetes.

Written as DNA, the CDR3 is TGTGCCAGTAGTACCGGGACAGACTCCTACGAGCAGTACTTC. It specifies CASSTGTDSYEQYF. This chain links TRBV19 with TRBJ2-7, with TRBD1 identical over 7 bases. V shed 4 bases, J shed 0 bases, and the junction held 3 bases outside the gene matches. Germline assignment: CDR1 LNHDA and CDR2 SQIVND (reference sequence). CDR3 length: 14 residues.

This rearrangement joins TRBV9 to TRBJ2-5; 10 bases agree with TRBD2. Unmatched junction bases numbered 9, after V lost 0 bases and J lost 1 base. The CDR3 is 18 amino acids. Germline V gives CDR1 SGDLS, CDR2 YYNGEE. This CDR3 is CASSVGPAGGRGQETQYF. The CDR3 coding sequence is TGTGCCAGCAGCGTAGGCCCAGCGGGGGGGCGGGGCCAAGAGACCCAGTACTTC.

In this sample, this clone turned up a few times. The chain joins TRBV29-1 to TRBJ1-2; maybe TRBD1 (6 bases). V lost 2 bases to trimming and J lost 8 bases, with 15 bases between them. The CDR3 totals 13 residues. The germline gives CDR1 SQVTM, CDR2 ANQGSEA. CDR3 protein: CSVEYRATGGYTF. The CDR3 DNA reads TGCAGCGTTGAATACAGGGCAACGGGAGGCTACACCTTC.

The V and J genes are TRBV5-6 and TRBJ2-2, with D possibly matching TRBD2 (6 bases). Germline CDR1 SGHDT, CDR2 YYEEEE. Trimming took off 1 base at V and 4 bases at J, with 14 bases between the two ends. This CDR3 has 16 residues. In DNA form, the CDR3 reads TGTGCCAGCAGCTTGTCACCGGGGAGGAGCACCGGGGAGCTGTTTTTT. The encoded protein is CASSLSPGRSTGELFF.

The table lists this clone with a few counts. The chain has TRBV6-5 and TRBJ2-1, with 9 bases aligning to TRBD1. The CDR3 is 12 amino acids. J was trimmed by 9 bases and V by 5 bases; bases with no gene match: 2. Germline V lookup: CDR1 MNHEY, CDR2 SVGAGI. CDR3 DNA sequence: TGTGCCAGCAGTCGGACAGGGGTTGAGCAGTTCTTC. Its translation is CASSRTGVEQFF.

This clone occurred a few times. The genes are TRBV4-1 and TRBJ2-3; a weak D match, TRBD2 (6 bases). Germline loops: CDR1 MGHRA, CDR2 YSYEKL. There are 15 residues in the CDR3. V lost 2 bases and J lost 9, with 18 bases in between. DNA for the CDR3: TGCGCCAGCAGCCAACCCCGGGACTCGGGAAGGACGCAGTATTTT. Its protein product is CASSQPRDSGRTQYF.

The rearrangement joins TRBV6-6 to TRBJ2-7, with D possibly being TRBD2 (7 bases). The CDR3 is 16 amino acids. Trimming stripped 8 bases from V and 3 bases from J, with 23 bases between. Germline CDR1 and CDR2: MNHNY and SVGAGI (reference sequence). CDR3 coding DNA: TGTGCCAGCTCAAGATCCGGGGAGGGGGATTACTACGAGCAGTACTTC. It encodes CASSRSGEGDYYEQYF.

The V call is TRBV6-5, the J call TRBJ1-6, with D perhaps TRBD1 (6 bases). Germline V gene sequence: CDR1 MNHEY, CDR2 SVGAGI. Trimming stripped 4 bases from V and 7 bases from J, with 8 bases between. CDR3 length equals 13 residues. CDR3 protein: CASSSTGNSPLHF. The DNA of the CDR3 is TGTGCCAGCAGTTCAACAGGGAATTCACCCCTCCACTTT.

The rearrangement links TRBV6-6 to TRBJ1-6, with D perhaps matching TRBD1 (5 bases). This CDR3 is 14 amino acids long. Germline lookup yields CDR1 MNHNY and CDR2 SVGAGI (reference sequence). V lost 6 bases and J 0 bases, leaving 6 bases between the germline ends. CDR3 residues: CASRDSSYNSPLHF. In DNA form, the CDR3 reads TGTGCCAGCAGAGACAGCTCCTATAATTCACCCCTCCACTTT.

This clone was detected only a few times. CDR3 sequence reads: CASSLGSGRAYGYTF. The CDR3 DNA is TGTGCCAGCAGCTTGGGTTCAGGGAGGGCCTATGGCTACACCTTC. The chain combines TRBV5-6 with TRBJ1-2, with a tentative D call TRBD1 (5 bases). The ends were cut back, 0 bases at V and 4 bases at J, with 13 bases in the middle. Per the germline V gene, CDR1 is SGHDT and CDR2 is YYEEEE. This CDR3 region has 15 residues.